These 23 T cell receptor beta chains were all obtained from the same sample, sequenced in a study of cytomegalovirus exposure and HLA in healthy donors. Assay: immunoSEQ multiplex PCR; the TCRdb copy retains only in-frame clones and omits some. Here the sample spans fewer than 120,000 clones, 88% being singletons. Sequenced material: PBMCs. The source is a woman in her twenties or thirties in good health and CMV-seropositive.

The chain has TRBV29-1 and TRBJ2-1; TRBD1 agrees at 7 bases. This CDR3 comprises 14 residues. Trimming cost V 5 bases and J 6 bases; bases outside gene matches: 10. The V gene's germline CDR1 is SQVTM and CDR2 ANQGSEA. CDR3 in DNA: TGCAGCGTTAAAAATGACAGGGAGCGCAATGAGCAGTTCTTC. Translation: CSVKNDRERNEQFF.

The chain has TRBV6-1 and TRBJ1-3; weak D call: TRBD1 (5 bases). Germline V gene data show CDR1 as MNHNS and CDR2 as SASEGT. The CDR3 covers 14 residues. V dropped 6 bases and J dropped 7 bases, with 16 bases sitting between them. The CDR3: CASSDAGGGNTIYF. The CDR3 bases are TGTGCCAGCAGCGACGCGGGGGGTGGGAACACCATATATTTT.

The chain recombines TRBV9 with TRBJ2-3; TRBD2 matches at 8 bases. The CDR3 has 16 residues. J gave up 2 bases and V 0 bases, and 5 bases lay outside the gene matches. CDR1 is SGDLS, CDR2 YYNGEE, per germline. The CDR3 DNA reads TGTGCCAGCAGCGTAGCCGGCGGGGGGAACACAGATACGCAGTATTTT. Its protein product is CASSVAGGGNTDTQYF.

The CDR3 here is CASRVEGVAGVTDEQYF. Written as DNA, the CDR3 is TGTGCCAGCAGGGTAGAGGGAGTAGCGGGAGTAACTGACGAGCAGTACTTC. The rearrangement joins TRBV27 to TRBJ2-7, with 9 nucleotides matching TRBD2. J lost 5 bases, V lost 6 bases, and 17 bases had no gene match. The CDR3 sequence is 17 residues long. Germline V gene sequence: CDR1 MNHEY, CDR2 SMNVEV (reference sequence).

This clone appeared a single time. The DNA for the CDR3 is TGTGCCAGCAGCCAAATAATGGTCTCGCAGCGGGGCATCCAAGAGACCCAGTACTTC. Its protein product is CASSQIMVSQRGIQETQYF. This chain uses TRBV14 with TRBJ2-5; TRBD2 aligns across 7 bases. The CDR3 has 19 residues. The V and J ends lost 2 bases and 1 base, in that order; junction bases with no gene match: 16. Germline values: CDR1 SGHDN, CDR2 FVKESK.

The chain joins TRBV19 to TRBJ2-7, with 12 positions matching TRBD1. The CDR3 covers 15 residues. Germline lookup yields CDR1 LNHDA and CDR2 SQIVND (reference sequence). Germline trimming cut 5 bases from V and 4 bases from J; bases unmatched to any gene: 6. CDR3 region: CASSPGTGGAYEQYF. The CDR3 coding sequence is TGTGCCAGTAGTCCCGGGACAGGGGGCGCTTACGAGCAGTACTTC.

The chain combines TRBV18 with TRBJ1-5; D gene ambiguous. Germline V gene sequence: CDR1 KGHSH, CDR2 LQKENI. The CDR3 sequence is 19 residues long. The V end was cut by 3 bases, the J end by 0 bases, with 21 bases between. Here the CDR3 reads CASSPSGKYHHSSNQPQHF. Here the CDR3 DNA reads TGTGCCAGCTCACCTAGCGGGAAATATCACCACTCTAGCAATCAGCCCCAGCATTTT.

This clone was recorded only once. The chain employs TRBV5-4 and TRBJ2-2; possible D gene TRBD2, 6 bases. This CDR3 is built from 16 residues. Trimming stripped 1 base from V and 4 bases from J, with 14 bases between. The germline gives CDR1 SGHNT, CDR2 YYREEE (reference sequence). The DNA of the CDR3 is TGTGCCAGCAGCTTGTTAACTAGCTCGGTCACCGGGGAGCTGTTTTTT. Its translation is CASSLLTSSVTGELFF. Full variable domain (rest looked up from reference TRBV5-4 and TRBJ2-2): ETGVTQSPTHLIKTRGQQVTLRCSSQSGHNTVSWYQQALGQGPQFIFQYYREEENGRGNFPPRFSGLQFPNYSSELNVNALELDDSALYLCASSLLTSSVTGELFFGEGSRLTVL.

The gene calls are TRBV4-1 and TRBJ1-1; D possibly corresponds to TRBD1 (6 bases). The germline V gene has CDR1 MGHRA and CDR2 YSYEKL. This CDR3 is 16 amino acids long. Trimming removed 4 bases at V and 1 base at J, with 16 bases between. The CDR3 nucleotides read TGCGCCAGCAGCCCCGAGATGGGGGCCCGGAACACTGAAGCTTTCTTT. Its translation is CASSPEMGARNTEAFF.

The gene calls are TRBV14 and TRBJ2-2; D uncertain. Looked up from germline, CDR1 is SGHDN and CDR2 is FVKESK. Trimming shortened V by 2 bases and J by 5 bases, and 6 bases separated the two germline ends. The CDR3 runs 13 residues. The CDR3 DNA reads as TGTGCCAGCAGCCAAAGCTGGACCGGGGAGCTGTTTTTT. Encoded protein: CASSQSWTGELFF. Variable domain in full (rest from reference TRBV14 and TRBJ2-2): EAGVTQFPSHSVIEKGQTVTLRCDPISGHDNLYWYRRVMGKEIKFLLHFVKESKQDESGMPNNRFLAERTGGTYSTLKVQPAELEDSGVYFCASSQSWTGELFFGEGSRLTVL.

This clone is a singleton in its sample. The chain uses TRBV11-3 and TRBJ2-2; TRBD2 matches at 9 bases. Germline V gene lookup returns CDR1 SGHNT and CDR2 YENEEA. V lost 1 base, J lost 4 bases, and 4 bases stayed unmatched. This CDR3 contains 16 residues. CDR3 sequence reads: CASSLVAGASTGELFF. CDR3 in DNA: TGTGCCAGCAGCTTAGTAGCGGGGGCCTCCACCGGGGAGCTGTTTTTT.

This chain uses TRBV28 with TRBJ2-1; tentative D call: TRBD1 (7 bases). V lost 3 bases, J lost 0 bases, and 21 bases lay in between. The CDR3 has 19 amino acids. CDR1 and CDR2 (germline): MDHEN, SYDVKM. The CDR3 here is CASSFPRGQGGSSYNEQFF. In DNA, the CDR3 is TGTGCCAGCAGTTTTCCCCGGGGGCAGGGGGGTAGCTCCTACAATGAGCAGTTCTTC.

The chain carries TRBV9 and TRBJ1-2; D is unresolved. V lost 0 bases and J lost 4, with 10 bases in between. This CDR3 region has 14 residues. The germline V gene has CDR1 SGDLS and CDR2 YYNGEE. CDR3 loop: CASSVEPDGYGYTF. The DNA of the CDR3 is TGTGCCAGCAGCGTAGAGCCTGATGGCTATGGCTACACCTTC.

The chain carries TRBV11-3 and TRBJ2-2; 8 bases are a match to TRBD1. CDR1 is SGHNT and CDR2 is YENEEA in the germline V gene. J was trimmed by 3 bases and V by 5 bases; bases with no gene match: 5. CDR3 size: 15 residues. The CDR3 sequence: CASSRGQGHTGELFF. The DNA of the CDR3 is TGTGCCAGCAGCCGAGGACAGGGCCACACCGGGGAGCTGTTTTTT.

This rearrangement joins TRBV7-2 to TRBJ2-1; 10 nucleotides agree with TRBD1. J was trimmed by 8 bases and V by 8 bases; bases with no gene match: 6. Germline V CDR1 and CDR2: SGHTA, FQGNSA. This CDR3 spans 13 amino acids. CDR3 bases: TGTGCCAGCCTGGGACAGGGGATCTATGAGCAGTTCTTC. Protein sequence: CASLGQGIYEQFF. Filled out from reference TRBV7-2 and TRBJ2-1, the complete variable domain reads GAGVSQSPSNKVTEKGKDVELRCDPISGHTALYWYRQSLGQGLEFLIYFQGNSAPDKSGLPSDRFSAERTGGSVSTLTIQRTQQEDSAVYLCASLGQGIYEQFFGPGTRLTVL.

The table lists this clone with a few counts. The genes are TRBV28 and TRBJ1-2; D gene ambiguous. Germline CDR1 MDHEN, CDR2 SYDVKM. Trimming removed 4 bases from V and 3 bases from J, with 9 bases in between. CDR3 size: 13 residues. The CDR3 here is CASSYEAYYGYTF. The CDR3 DNA follows: TGTGCCAGCAGTTATGAAGCCTACTATGGCTACACCTTC.

The chain has TRBV5-1 and TRBJ2-7, with 11 bases matching TRBD2. The CDR3 loop spans 14 amino acids. V lost 1 base to trimming and J lost 6 bases; unmatched junction nucleotides: 3. CDR1 is SGHRS and CDR2 is YFSETQ in the germline V gene. The CDR3: CASSLTSGGGEQYF. Here the CDR3 DNA reads TGCGCCAGCAGCTTGACTAGCGGGGGTGGCGAGCAGTACTTC.

The chain combines TRBV30 with TRBJ1-4; D might be TRBD1 (5 bases). This CDR3 contains 15 residues. Trimming cost V 4 bases and J 7 bases, with 19 bases left between them. The germline CDR1 and CDR2 sequences are GTSNPN and SVGIG (reference sequence). CDR3 protein: CAWMKGSTRSEKLFF. The CDR3 bases are TGTGCCTGGATGAAGGGGTCAACCAGGAGTGAAAAACTGTTTTTT.

On this clone itself: Germline is not matched at one junction end, which may reflect a read error. This chain links TRBV18 with TRBJ2-2, with TRBD2 matching 7 bases. The V gene's germline CDR1 is KGHSH and CDR2 LQKENI. CDR3 length equals 16 residues. CDR3 amino acids: CASLPAASGLLGELFF. DNA of the CDR3: TGTGCCAGCTTACCAGCGGCTAGCGGCCTTTTGGGGGAGCTGTTTTTT.

The CDR3 protein is CASSLRGDGELFF. The CDR3 region has the DNA TGTGCCAGCAGCTTGCGCGGCGACGGGGAGCTGTTTTTT. This rearrangement joins TRBV7-9 to TRBJ2-2; no clear D gene. The CDR3 is made up of 13 amino acids. Trimming cost V 3 bases and J 7 bases, with 9 bases left between them. CDR1 is SEHNR, CDR2 FQNEAQ, per germline (reference sequence).

This chain uses TRBV6-1 with TRBJ1-5; D may be TRBD1 (5 bases). Deletions cut 5 bases from V and 4 bases from J, with 15 bases between. The CDR3 sequence is 15 residues long. Germline assignment: CDR1 MNHNS and CDR2 SASEGT. The CDR3 sequence: CASSLGSGINQPQHF. For the CDR3, the DNA is TGTGCCAGCAGTCTAGGCTCAGGGATTAATCAGCCCCAGCATTTT.

The J gene is TRBJ2-7, the V gene TRBV28; TRBD1 matches at 9 bases. The germline CDR1 and CDR2 sequences are MDHEN and SYDVKM. V trimming: 6 bases; J trimming: 0 bases; junction bases outside the gene matches: 6. This CDR3 has 15 residues. CDR3: CASRRDRGFSYEQYF. The CDR3 nucleotides are TGTGCCAGCAGGCGAGACAGGGGGTTCTCCTACGAGCAGTACTTC.

The V call is TRBV28, the J call TRBJ1-5, with 10 bases matching TRBD1. The CDR3 totals 16 residues. Germline CDR1 is MDHEN and CDR2 is SYDVKM. J gave up 5 bases and V 8 bases, and 12 bases lay outside the gene matches. CDR3 DNA sequence: TGTGCCAGCGGACCTTTACCGGGACAGGGGTATCAGCCCCAGCATTTT. Amino acid sequence: CASGPLPGQGYQPQHF. Full variable domain (missing parts from reference TRBV28 and TRBJ1-5): DVKVTQSSRYLVKRTGEKVFLECVQDMDHENMFWYRQDPGLGLRLIYFSYDVKMKEKGDIPEGYSVSREKKERFSLILESASTNQTSMYLCASGPLPGQGYQPQHFGDGTRLSIL.